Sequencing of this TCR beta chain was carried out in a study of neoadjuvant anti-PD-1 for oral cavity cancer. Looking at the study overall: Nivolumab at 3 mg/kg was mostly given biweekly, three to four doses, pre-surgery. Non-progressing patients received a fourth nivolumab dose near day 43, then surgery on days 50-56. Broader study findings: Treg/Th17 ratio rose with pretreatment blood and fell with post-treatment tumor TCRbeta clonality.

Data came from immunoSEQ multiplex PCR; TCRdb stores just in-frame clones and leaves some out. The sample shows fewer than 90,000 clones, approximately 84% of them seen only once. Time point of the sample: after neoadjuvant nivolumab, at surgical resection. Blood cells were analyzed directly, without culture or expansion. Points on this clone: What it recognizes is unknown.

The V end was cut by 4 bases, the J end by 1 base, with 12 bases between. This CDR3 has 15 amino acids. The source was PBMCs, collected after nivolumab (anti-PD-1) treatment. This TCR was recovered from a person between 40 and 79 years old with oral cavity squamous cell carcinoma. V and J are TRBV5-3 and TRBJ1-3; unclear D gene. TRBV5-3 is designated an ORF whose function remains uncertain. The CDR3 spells CARSTSRGSGNTIYF. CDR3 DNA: TGTGCCAGAAGCACGTCACGGGGATCTGGAAACACCATATATTTT.